The table lists the clone carrying this T cell receptor beta chain with many counts. Only one heparinised blood draw was taken per donor, and its volume averaged about 116 mL. CD4+ naive, central memory, regulatory and stem cell-like memory cells were sorted via CD45RO/CCR7/CD25/CD127/CD95/CD27. This sample is part of a study of beta chain features in type 1 diabetes. Expressed TCRB transcripts were sequenced after all isolated RNA was converted to cDNA. Libraries were prepared by immunoSEQ multiplex PCR; TCRdb keeps only in-frame clonotypes and omits some of them. The repertoire holds about 320,000 clones, with 14% as singletons. The sequence was obtained from a man aged 25-45 years in good health. The sample taken for sequencing was central memory CD4+ T cells from blood.

The CDR3 DNA sequence: TGTGCCAGCAGTGAATCCGGGACTAAGTTATATTTT. Translation: CASSESGTKLYF. The chain couples TRBV25-1 to TRBJ2-3; 7 bases are a match to TRBD2. V shed 1 base and J 15 bases; nucleotides not matched to a gene: 7. The CDR3 sequence is 12 residues long. Germline CDR1 is MGHDK and CDR2 is SYGVNS.